The source of this TCR beta chain is a study of human T cells and chemical hapten exposure. Study in general: Patients got weekly scalp diphenylcyclopropenone doses over the approximately 23-week study.

One entry per CDR3 protein results from TCRdb running MiXCR on the RACE reads. Of about 290,000 distinct CDR3 sequences in the sample, over 7.5% were seen once. As to time point: pre-sensitization, week 0. Treatment: therapeutic diphenylcyclopropenone sensitization with weekly scalp DPC. This clonotype occurred a few times. The germline V gene encodes CDR1 SGHNT and CDR2 YYREEE (reference sequence). Trimming pared 2 bases from V and 8 bases from J, leaving 8 bases between. The CDR3 sequence is 13 residues long. Sequencing used whole blood, obtained in connection with sensitization to the hapten diphenylcyclopropenone (DPC). This receptor was taken from a man between 18 and 35 years old with alopecia areata. Some clones in this sample may be carry-over from other donors' samples. The genes are TRBV5-4 and TRBJ1-6, with a weak D call TRBD1 (5 bases). This chain's CDR3 is CASSFQGYSPLHF. CDR3 DNA: TGTGCCAGCAGCTTCCAGGGCTATTCACCCCTCCACTTT.